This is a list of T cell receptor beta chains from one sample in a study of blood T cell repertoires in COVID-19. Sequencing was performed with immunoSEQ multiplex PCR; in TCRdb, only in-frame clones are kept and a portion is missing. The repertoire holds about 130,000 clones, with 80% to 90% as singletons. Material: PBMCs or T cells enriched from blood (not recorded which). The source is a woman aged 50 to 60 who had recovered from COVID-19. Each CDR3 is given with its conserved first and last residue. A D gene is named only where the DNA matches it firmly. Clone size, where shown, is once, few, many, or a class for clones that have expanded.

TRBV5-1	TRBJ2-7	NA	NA	CASSLWEPLEQYF	TGCGCCAGCAGCTTGTGGGAGCCCCTGGAGCAGTACTTC
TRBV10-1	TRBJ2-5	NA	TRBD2	CASSPSGGPGETQYF	TGCGCCAGCAGCCCTAGCGGGGGCCCGGGTGAGACCCAGTACTTC
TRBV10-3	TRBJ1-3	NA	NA	CAISESGGGTVHSGNTIYF	TGTGCCATCAGTGAGTCTGGTGGTGGTACCGTACATTCTGGAAACACCATATATTTT
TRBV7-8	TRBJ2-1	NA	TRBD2	CASSLGGGGAGAVF	TGTGCCAGCAGCTTAGGAGGGGGTGGAGCGGGGGCGGTCTTC
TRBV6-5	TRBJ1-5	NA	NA	CASRVGASHQPQHF	TGTGCCAGCAGGGTTGGGGCCAGCCATCAGCCCCAGCATTTT
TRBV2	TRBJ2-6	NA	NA	CASSRPRYSGANVLTF	TGTGCCAGCAGTCGTCCCAGGTACTCTGGGGCCAACGTCCTGACTTTC
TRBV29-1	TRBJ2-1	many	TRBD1	CSVAQGSSYNEQFF	TGCAGCGTTGCACAGGGGTCCTCCTACAATGAGCAGTTCTTC
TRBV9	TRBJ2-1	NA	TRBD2	CASSALALAGGQHEQFF	TGTGCCAGCAGCGCCCTAGCGCTAGCGGGGGGCCAGCATGAGCAGTTCTTC
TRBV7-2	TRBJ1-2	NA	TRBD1	CASSYRQGLNYGYTF	TGTGCCAGCAGCTACCGACAGGGATTGAACTATGGCTACACCTTC
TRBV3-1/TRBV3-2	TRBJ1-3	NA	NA	CASSPLGLTGNTIYF	TGTGCCAGCAGCCCGCTGGGGCTGACTGGAAACACCATATATTTT
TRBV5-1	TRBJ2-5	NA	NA	CASTGSLQETQYF	TGCGCCAGCACAGGGTCCCTCCAAGAGACCCAGTACTTC
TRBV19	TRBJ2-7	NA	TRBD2	CASRTSGSSYEQYF	TGTGCCAGTAGGACTAGCGGGAGCTCCTACGAGCAGTACTTC
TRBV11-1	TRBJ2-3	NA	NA	CASSLPMGGNPDTQYF	TGTGCCAGCAGCTTACCCATGGGGGGTAACCCAGATACGCAGTATTTT
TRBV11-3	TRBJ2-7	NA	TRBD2	CASSILAGALEQYF	TGTGCCAGCAGTATACTAGCGGGGGCTCTGGAGCAGTACTTC
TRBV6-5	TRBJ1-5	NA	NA	CASSRTTGNQPQHF	TGTGCCAGCAGTCGGACTACAGGTAATCAGCCCCAGCATTTT
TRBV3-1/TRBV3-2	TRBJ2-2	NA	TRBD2	CASSPGLAGGNTGELFF	TGTGCCAGCAGCCCCGGACTAGCGGGGGGAAACACCGGGGAGCTGTTTTTT
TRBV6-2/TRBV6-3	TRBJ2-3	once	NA	CASSSGYTQYF	TGTGCCAGCAGTTCAGGGTATACGCAGTATTTT
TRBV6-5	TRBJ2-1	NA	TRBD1	CASSYGTEHNEQFF	TGTGCCAGCAGTTACGGGACAGAGCACAATGAGCAGTTCTTC
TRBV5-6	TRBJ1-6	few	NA	CASSSARGSYNSPLHF	TGTGCCAGCAGCTCGGCCCGGGGCTCCTATAATTCACCCCTCCACTTT
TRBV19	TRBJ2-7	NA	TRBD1	CASRPQGTVKYEQYF	TGTGCCAGTAGACCCCAGGGGACAGTAAAGTACGAGCAGTACTTC
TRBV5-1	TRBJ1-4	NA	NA	CASSADGSGITNEKLFF	TGCGCCAGCAGCGCTGACGGAAGCGGCATTACTAATGAAAAACTGTTTTTT
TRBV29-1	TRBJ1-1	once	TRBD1	CSGWTGENTEAFF	TGCAGCGGCTGGACAGGGGAGAACACTGAAGCTTTCTTT
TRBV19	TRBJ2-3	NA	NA	CASSRQETDTQYF	TGTGCCAGTAGTAGACAAGAGACAGATACGCAGTATTTT
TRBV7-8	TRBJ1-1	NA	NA	CASSPGGMDTEAFF	TGTGCCAGCAGCCCTGGGGGGATGGACACTGAAGCTTTCTTT
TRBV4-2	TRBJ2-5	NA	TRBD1	CASSQLGTVGAETQYF	TGTGCCAGCAGCCAACTCGGGACAGTAGGAGCAGAGACCCAGTACTTC
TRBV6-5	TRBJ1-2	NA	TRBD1	CASTSDRNGYTF	TGTGCCAGCACCTCGGACAGGAATGGCTACACCTTC
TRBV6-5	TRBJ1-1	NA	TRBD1	CASSFAGQMDAEAFF	TGTGCCAGCAGTTTCGCGGGACAGATGGACGCTGAAGCTTTCTTT
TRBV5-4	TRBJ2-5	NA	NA	CASSSPGIPYRRGKETQYF	TGTGCCAGCAGCTCACCGGGCATACCGTACAGGAGAGGAAAAGAGACCCAGTACTTC
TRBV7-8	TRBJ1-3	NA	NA	CASSKRSPDTIYF	TGTGCCAGCAGCAAGAGGTCTCCGGACACCATATATTTT
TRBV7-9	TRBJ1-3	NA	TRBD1	CASSGQGAKAGNTIYF	TGTGCCAGCAGCGGACAGGGGGCTAAAGCTGGAAACACCATATATTTT